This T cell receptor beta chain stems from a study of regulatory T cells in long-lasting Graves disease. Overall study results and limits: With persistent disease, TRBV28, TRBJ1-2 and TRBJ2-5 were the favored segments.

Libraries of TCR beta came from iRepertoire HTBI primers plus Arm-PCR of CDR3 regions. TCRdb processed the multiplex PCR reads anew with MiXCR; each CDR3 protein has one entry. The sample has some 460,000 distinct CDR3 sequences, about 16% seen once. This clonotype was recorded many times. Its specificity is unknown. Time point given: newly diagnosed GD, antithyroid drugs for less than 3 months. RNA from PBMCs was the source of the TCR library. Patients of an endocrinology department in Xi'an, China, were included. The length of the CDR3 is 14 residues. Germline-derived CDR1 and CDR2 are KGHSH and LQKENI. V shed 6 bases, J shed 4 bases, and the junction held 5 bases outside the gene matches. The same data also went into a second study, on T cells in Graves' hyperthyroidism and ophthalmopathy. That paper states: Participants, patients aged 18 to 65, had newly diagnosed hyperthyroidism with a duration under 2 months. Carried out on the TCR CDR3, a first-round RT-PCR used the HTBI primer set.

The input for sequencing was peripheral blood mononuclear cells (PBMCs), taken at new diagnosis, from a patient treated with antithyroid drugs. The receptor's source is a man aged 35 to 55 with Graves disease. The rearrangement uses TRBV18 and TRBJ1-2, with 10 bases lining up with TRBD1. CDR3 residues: CASSPDRGIYGYTF. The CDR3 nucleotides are TGTGCCAGCTCCCCGGACAGGGGGATCTATGGCTACACCTTC.